This TCR beta chain is drawn from a study of a mutant IDH1 vaccine in newly diagnosed glioma. The overall study: Treated patients, about 60% male and roughly 40% female, averaged about 40 years of age.

The study, taken as a whole, reports: The study observed vaccine-induced immune responses in just over 90% of patients. Any relationship between pseudoprogression and changes in top peripheral T cell clonotypes seemed absent.

Profiled with immunoSEQ multiplex PCR; TCRdb holds only in-frame clones, not every one. The table has about 48,000 clones, 79% seen once. Worth noting for this clone: Its antigen is not identified.

The time point denotes: week 35, safety follow-up. Each dose delivered 300 ug of mutant IDH1 20-mer peptide subcutaneously with imiquimod. This receptor was taken from a man aged 40-50 years with glioma. The sample consisted of PBMCs, taken from a glioma patient whose treatment included an IDH1 peptide vaccine.

The CDR3 region is CASSPRQGRTEAFF. The CDR3 nucleotides are TGTGCCAGCAGCCCCCGACAGGGTCGCACTGAAGCTTTCTTT. The chain is built from TRBV9 and TRBJ1-1; 7 bases fit TRBD1. After removal of 4 bases from V and 4 bases from J, the junction contained 7 bases not matched to a gene. This CDR3 is built from 14 residues. CDR1 is SGDLS and CDR2 is YYNGEE in the germline V gene.